The clone carrying this T cell receptor beta chain has more than one count but fewer than ten. Its antigen is unknown. CD8+CD57+ cell expansion had been shown by flow cytometry in patients chosen for sequencing. Every patient was diagnosed with severe acquired aplastic anemia. Patients had undergone no therapy by the time their blood was sampled. CDR3 and TCR beta VDJ profiling relied on genomic DNA as the template. TCRdb ran MiXCR on the reads and lists one entry per CDR3 protein. The table lists about 470,000 distinct CDR3 sequences, around a third of them singletons. V dropped 2 bases and J dropped 0 bases, with 10 bases sitting between them. Germline CDR1 and CDR2: MNHEY and SMNVEV (reference sequence). This CDR3 region has 15 residues. This entry is derived from a study of CD8+CD57+ T cells in acquired aplastic anemia. Study-wide points: The study found no significant CD8+ Simpson's diversity difference between patients and controls. It was found that under 30 CD8+ CDR3 sequences were shared between patients and controls.

Sequenced material: sorted CD4+, CD8+, or CD8+CD57+ T cells (not recorded which) from PBMCs. The chain uses TRBV27 and TRBJ1-1, with no clear D. The TCR sequence derives from a human donor with aplastic anemia. CDR3 DNA: TGTGCCAGCAGTTTAGGTCCCCTCATGAACACTGAAGCTTTCTTT. This codes for CASSLGPLMNTEAFF.